This TCR beta chain originates from a study of shared clonotypes between healthy human individuals. Study outcomes and limitations: Estimated richness was generally greater in naive than memory subsets.

Deep-level assay runs were performed. Several immunoSEQ 96-well plates shared each subset's DNA, each plate a replicate. For sorted subsets, 150 to 200 ng DNA per replicate equaled 30,000 or so T cell genomes. Assay used: immunoSEQ multiplex PCR; TCRdb lists only in-frame clones, some missing. The table includes about 2,500,000 clones, around nine tenths detected once. With regard to this clone: Its antigen is not known.

This sequence originates from a man between 18 and 29 years old in good health. The sequenced material came from naive CD4+ T cells sorted from blood. Subset indicated: CD45RA+ positively selected.

The CDR3 protein is CASSSWTADEQYF. In DNA form, the CDR3 reads TGCGCCAGCAGCTCGTGGACGGCCGACGAGCAGTACTTC. This chain joins TRBV5-1 and TRBJ2-7, with D unresolved. Trimming pared 3 bases from V and 5 bases from J, leaving 12 bases between. There are 13 residues in the CDR3. Germline V gene sequence: CDR1 SGHRS, CDR2 YFSETQ.